The text below deals with one TCR beta chain. The record originates from a study of blood T cell repertoires in COVID-19. Study overall: The United States, Italy and Spain provided the acute and convalescent COVID-19 samples. Nucleic acid was either cDNA or gDNA, and it came from T cells, B-cell-depleted T cells, or PBMCs.

Per the original data handling: Amplifying reference gene primers gave estimates of nucleated cell counts. Using immunoSEQ multiplex PCR, the repertoire was profiled, and TCRdb retains in-frame clones only, with some absent. D and trimming come from the DNA, and the V and J calls and clone size come from that table. The sample includes about 110,000 clones, 75% to 80% of them seen just once. Deletions cut 1 base from V and 3 bases from J, with 10 bases between. Germline V gene lookup returns CDR1 MGHRA and CDR2 YSYEKL. The CDR3 covers 14 residues. Sequencing was done on a sample of peripheral blood. The chain recombines TRBV4-1 with TRBJ2-7; D may be TRBD2 (5 bases). This TCR was recovered from a woman of 80 years or more with active or convalescent COVID-19. CDR3 nucleotide sequence: TGCGCCAGCAGCCAAGTCCGACTACACTACGAGCAGTACTTC. This translates into CASSQVRLHYEQYF.